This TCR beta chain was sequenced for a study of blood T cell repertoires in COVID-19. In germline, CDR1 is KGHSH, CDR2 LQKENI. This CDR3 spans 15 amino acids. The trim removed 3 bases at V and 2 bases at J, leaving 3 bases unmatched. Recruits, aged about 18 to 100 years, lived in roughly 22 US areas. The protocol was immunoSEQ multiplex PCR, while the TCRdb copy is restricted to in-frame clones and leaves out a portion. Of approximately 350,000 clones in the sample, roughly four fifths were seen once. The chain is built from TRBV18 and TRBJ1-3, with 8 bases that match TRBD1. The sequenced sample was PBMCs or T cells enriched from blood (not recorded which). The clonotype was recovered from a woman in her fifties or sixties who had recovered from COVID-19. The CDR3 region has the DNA TGTGCCAGCTCACCTCAGGGGGCTACTGGAAACACCATATATTTT. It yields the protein CASSPQGATGNTIYF.